What follows are 18 T cell receptor beta chains derived from one specimen sequenced in a study of blood T cell repertoires in COVID-19. Produced via immunoSEQ multiplex PCR; TCRdb's table is partial and in-frame only. Of 68,000 or so clones listed, about nine tenths are singletons. Sequenced input: peripheral blood. The source of these receptors is a man aged 30 to 45 with acute or convalescent COVID-19.

V and J are TRBV25-1 and TRBJ2-2, with D maybe TRBD1 (6 bases). The V gene's germline CDR1 is MGHDK and CDR2 SYGVNS. The CDR3 consists of 15 residues. Trimming stripped 4 bases from V and 5 bases from J, with 14 bases between. The DNA of the CDR3 is TGTGCCAGCAGTGTGGGCAGGGGAAGGACCGGGGAGCTGTTTTTT. It specifies CASSVGRGRTGELFF.

The chain employs TRBV18 and TRBJ2-4, with D hard to call. There are 15 residues in the CDR3. Germline values: CDR1 KGHSH, CDR2 LQKENI. V shed 0 bases and J shed 4 bases, with 10 bases lying between them. The CDR3 sequence: CASSPPERPKNIQYF. CDR3 nucleotides: TGTGCCAGCTCACCACCGGAGAGGCCTAAAAACATTCAGTACTTC.

The chain recombines TRBV7-2 with TRBJ2-3, with 7 nucleotides matching TRBD2. Germline V lookup: CDR1 SGHTA, CDR2 FQGNSA. J was trimmed by 0 bases and V by 5 bases; bases with no gene match: 8. The CDR3 is 16 amino acids. The CDR3 coding sequence is TGTGCCAGCAGCCGGCGGAGCGGGAAGAGCACAGATACGCAGTATTTT. This gives the protein CASSRRSGKSTDTQYF.

This chain joins TRBV12-3 or TRBV12-4 and TRBJ2-5; 7 positions match TRBD2. This CDR3 has 13 residues. The V gene end was trimmed by 1 base and the J gene end by 10 bases; junction bases not matched to a gene: 6. This chain's CDR3 is CASSLGWGGGQYF. In nucleotides, the CDR3 is TGTGCCAGCAGTTTAGGCTGGGGGGGTGGCCAGTACTTC.

The V call is TRBV7-9, the J call TRBJ2-2, with TRBD2 matching over 9 bases. This CDR3 region has 16 residues. The J segment lost 4 bases and the V segment lost 5 bases, leaving 8 bases of the junction unmatched. In germline, CDR1 is SEHNR, CDR2 FQNEAQ (reference sequence). CDR3: CASSPLVSGGTGELFF. The CDR3 DNA reads TGTGCCAGCAGCCCGTTGGTTAGCGGGGGCACCGGGGAGCTGTTTTTT.

The J gene is TRBJ2-3, the V gene TRBV27; D remains ambiguous. This CDR3 region has 12 residues. Trimming took 7 bases from V and 0 from J, leaving 5 bases between them. The germline V gene has CDR1 MNHEY and CDR2 SMNVEV (reference sequence). CDR3 in DNA: TGTGCCAGCATCGGGAGCACAGATACGCAGTATTTT. The encoded protein is CASIGSTDTQYF.

The chain recombines TRBV11-3 with TRBJ2-7, with D unresolved. Looked up from germline, CDR1 is SGHNT and CDR2 is YENEEA. The V end lost 1 base, the J end lost 2 bases, and 6 bases lay between the germline ends. CDR3 size: 13 residues. CDR3 sequence (DNA): TGTGCCAGCAGCTTAGGCGGTACCTACGAGCAGTACTTC. The encoded protein is CASSLGGTYEQYF.

V is TRBV6-4 and J is TRBJ2-6; tentative D call: TRBD2 (6 bases). V was cut by 0 bases and J by 1 base, with 7 bases left in between. CDR3 length equals 16 residues. Germline V gene data show CDR1 as MRHNA and CDR2 as SNTAGT. The CDR3 reads CASSDSSGSGANVLTF. The CDR3 region has the DNA TGTGCCAGCAGTGACTCGAGCGGGTCTGGGGCCAACGTCCTGACTTTC.

This chain connects TRBV27 to TRBJ2-7; 7 positions match TRBD2. The V gene's germline CDR1 is MNHEY and CDR2 SMNVEV (reference sequence). J was trimmed by 4 bases and V by 5 bases; bases with no gene match: 14. The CDR3 runs 16 residues. In DNA, the CDR3 is TGTGCCAGCAGTCCACAACTCTCTAGCGGCCTTTACGAGCAGTACTTC. This gives the protein CASSPQLSSGLYEQYF.

In nucleotides, the CDR3 is TGTGCCAGCAGCTCCCCCACAGGCGCAACCCCGGGGGAGCTGTTTTTT. This sequence encodes CASSSPTGATPGELFF. The rearrangement links TRBV7-3 to TRBJ2-2, with D maybe TRBD1 (5 bases). CDR1 is SGHTA, CDR2 FQGTGA, per germline. Trimming shortened V by 4 bases and J by 8 bases, and 20 bases separated the two germline ends. The CDR3 is 16 residues long.

The J gene is TRBJ1-1, the V gene TRBV7-9, with a weak D call TRBD1 (5 bases). Germline CDR1 reads SEHNR; CDR2 reads FQNEAQ (reference sequence). CDR3 size: 15 residues. The V gene lost 5 bases and the J gene lost 0 bases, with 13 bases spanning the gap. CDR3 DNA: TGTGCCAGCAGCAAAACAGGTACGATGAACACTGAAGCTTTCTTT. Translating it yields CASSKTGTMNTEAFF.

V and J are TRBV2 and TRBJ2-1; TRBD2 matches at 7 bases. The CDR3 runs 13 residues. V was pared by 10 bases and J by 4 bases, with 7 bases of the junction left unmatched. Germline lookup yields CDR1 SNHLY and CDR2 FYNNEI. DNA for the CDR3: TGTGCCAACCGGGAGGACGCTTACAATGAGCAGTTCTTC. Translating it yields CANREDAYNEQFF. The full variable domain, rest sourced from reference TRBV2 and TRBJ2-1, is EPEVTQTPSHQVTQMGQEVILRCVPISNHLYFYWYRQILGQKVEFLVSFYNNEISEKSEIFDDQFSVERPDGSNFTLKIRSTKLEDSAMYFCANREDAYNEQFFGPGTRLTVL.

The chain employs TRBV7-2 and TRBJ2-7, with D perhaps matching TRBD2 (5 bases). V lost 4 bases and J lost 4, with 11 bases in between. Germline lookup yields CDR1 SGHTA and CDR2 FQGNSA. CDR3 length: 13 amino acids. This CDR3 is CASSSGGGYEQYF. CDR3 bases: TGTGCCAGCAGCTCTGGCGGCGGGTACGAGCAGTACTTC.

The rearrangement links TRBV12-1 to TRBJ2-7; TRBD2, the D gene given by the table, was not confirmed from the DNA. TRBV12-1 is a pseudogene locus. There are 12 residues in the CDR3. The CDR3 is CASSFRFFGQYF. The CDR3 nucleotides read TGTGCCAGCAGCTTTCGTTTCTTCGGGCAGTACTTC.

The CDR3 nucleotides are TGTGCCAGCTCACTTAGCGAAAGCTCCTACGAGCAGTACTTC. Encoded protein: CASSLSESSYEQYF. The chain combines TRBV18 with TRBJ2-7; the D gene is possibly TRBD2 (5 bases). This CDR3 contains 14 residues. Trimming pared 4 bases from V and 0 bases from J, leaving 10 bases between. The germline gives CDR1 KGHSH, CDR2 LQKENI.

The CDR3 nucleotides are TGTGCCAGTGCTGGGCTGGCGCATAGAGGGGGTGAGCAGTTCTTC. Protein: CASAGLAHRGGEQFF. This rearrangement joins TRBV19 to TRBJ2-1; D may be TRBD1 (6 bases). V lost 8 bases and J lost 9, with 23 bases in between. The CDR3 sequence is 15 residues long. Per the germline V gene, CDR1 is LNHDA and CDR2 is SQIVND (reference sequence).

The rearrangement links TRBV11-2 to TRBJ2-2; D unresolved. The germline CDR1 and CDR2 sequences are SGHAT and FQNNGV. The ends were cut back, 0 bases at V and 2 bases at J, with 4 bases in the middle. CDR3 length equals 14 residues. The CDR3 nucleotides read TGTGCCAGCAGCTTAGAACATAACACCGGGGAGCTGTTTTTT. The encoded protein is CASSLEHNTGELFF. The variable domain in full, completed from reference TRBV11-2 and TRBJ2-2, reads EAGVAQSPRYKIIEKRQSVAFWCNPISGHATLYWYQQILGQGPKLLIQFQNNGVVDDSQLPKDRFSAERLKGVDSTLKIQPAKLEDSAVYLCASSLEHNTGELFFGEGSRLTVL.

J is TRBJ1-5 and V is TRBV6-6, with D possibly being TRBD1 (5 bases). V was shortened by 5 bases and J by 4 bases, with 6 bases between the two germline ends. The CDR3 consists of 12 residues. Germline CDR1 and CDR2: MNHNY and SVGAGI (reference sequence). This chain's CDR3 is CASSRQNQPQHF. The CDR3, as DNA: TGTGCCAGCAGTCGACAGAATCAGCCCCAGCATTTT.